The 18 T cell receptor beta chains given below trace back to one sample, sequenced in a study of T cells in Graves' hyperthyroidism and ophthalmopathy. There were TCR beta CDR3 regions amplified from RNA transcripts. Researchers ran a first-round RT-PCR on the TCR CDR3 using the HTBI primer set. TCRdb itself ran the multiplex PCR reads through MiXCR, one entry per CDR3 protein. The top ten clones hold 26% of a sample with about 520,000 distinct CDR3 sequences, roughly 20% of them seen once. The sequenced sample was blood. These TCRs come from a man aged 18 to 35 with Graves' hyperthyroidism.

In its sample, this clonotype was seen a few times. Here the CDR3 DNA reads TGTGCCAGCAGCCCCGGAGGGGGCCGGGAAGCTTTCTTT. Protein product: CASSPGGGREAFF. The V gene is TRBV9, the J gene TRBJ1-1; TRBD1 matches at 7 bases. The length of the CDR3 is 13 residues. In germline, CDR1 is SGDLS, CDR2 YYNGEE. J was trimmed by 8 bases and V by 4 bases; bases with no gene match: 8.

This clonotype has at least ten counts. The chain uses TRBV6-1 and TRBJ1-1, with D possibly matching TRBD1 (6 bases). This CDR3 comprises 16 residues. From germline, CDR1 is MNHNS and CDR2 SASEGT. Trimming cost V 5 bases and J 0 bases, with 16 bases left between them. Here the CDR3 reads CASSPRTVSMNTEAFF. Written as DNA, the CDR3 is TGTGCCAGCAGTCCTAGGACAGTCTCCATGAACACTGAAGCTTTCTTT.

In its sample, this clonotype was seen many times. V is TRBV2 and J is TRBJ2-7, with 10 bases aligning to TRBD1. CDR3 length equals 15 residues. Germline V lookup: CDR1 SNHLY, CDR2 FYNNEI. Trimming removed 8 bases from V and 1 base from J; junction bases left unmatched: 8. The CDR3 bases are TGTGCCAGCGGAGGCCGGACAGGGGGATCCTACGAGCAGTACTTC. It is translated as CASGGRTGGSYEQYF.

This sequence joins TRBV20-1 and TRBJ1-2; 9 bases line up with TRBD1. V dropped 0 bases and J dropped 3; count of bases not matched to a gene: 5. The V gene's germline CDR1 is DFQATT and CDR2 SNEGSKA (reference sequence). CDR3 length: 15 amino acids. CDR3 residues: CSARDGTGSDYGYTF. In DNA form, the CDR3 reads TGCAGTGCTAGAGACGGGACAGGGTCAGACTATGGCTACACCTTC.

This clonotype appeared a few times. A read error may explain this, as a much larger clone is one base away. The chain combines TRBV6-1 with TRBJ1-2; TRBD1 might be the D (5 bases). Germline V gene lookup returns CDR1 MNHNS and CDR2 SASEGT. V lost 11 bases and J lost 6, with 16 bases in between. The CDR3 runs 12 residues. The CDR3 region is CAGGGVTDGYTF. CDR3 bases: TGTGCCGGCGGGGGGGTTACGGATGGCTACACCTTC.

This clonotype was seen many times. The J gene is TRBJ1-1, the V gene TRBV20-1; a weak D match, TRBD1 (5 bases). Germline V gives CDR1 DFQATT, CDR2 SNEGSKA (reference sequence). The CDR3 covers 14 residues. V was clipped by 3 bases and J by 6 bases, with 17 bases between them. This CDR3 is CSASRDSLGAEAFF. The CDR3 bases are TGCAGTGCTAGCAGGGACTCCCTAGGGGCTGAAGCTTTCTTT.

This clonotype was recorded a few times. The chain carries TRBV6-1 and TRBJ1-5; D uncertain. The CDR3 loop spans 18 amino acids. The germline V gene has CDR1 MNHNS and CDR2 SASEGT. V shed 2 bases and J shed 0 bases, with 17 bases lying between them. CDR3 region: CASSEWASQAYSNQPQHF. DNA for the CDR3: TGTGCCAGCAGTGAATGGGCAAGTCAGGCCTATAGCAATCAGCCCCAGCATTTT.

There are a few counts of this clonotype. This chain connects TRBV12-3 or TRBV12-4 to TRBJ1-5; 8 positions match TRBD1. The CDR3 contains 12 residues. The junction had 3 bases not matched to a gene; V was cut back by 5 bases and J by 9 bases. This CDR3 is CASSPGQVPQHF. The DNA for the CDR3 is TGTGCCAGCAGTCCGGGACAGGTGCCCCAGCATTTT.

The rearrangement links TRBV14 to TRBJ2-7; no reliable D call. The CDR3 extends over 14 amino acids. Between the trimmed V and J ends, which lost 0 bases and 2 bases, there was a span of 8 bases. The germline V gene encodes CDR1 SGHDN and CDR2 FVKESK. The CDR3 DNA reads TGTGCCAGCAGCCAAGAAGTCAGCCCCTACGAGCAGTACTTC. Translating it yields CASSQEVSPYEQYF.

This chain connects TRBV6-1 to TRBJ1-6; the match to TRBD1 covers 8 bases. This CDR3 has 14 residues. Germline CDR1 MNHNS, CDR2 SASEGT. The V segment lost 7 bases and the J segment 4 bases; nucleotides outside the gene matches: 3. The CDR3 sequence is CASMQGAYNSPLHF. The CDR3, as DNA: TGTGCCAGCATGCAGGGGGCATATAATTCACCCCTCCACTTT.

This clonotype was seen ten or more times. The chain combines TRBV30 with TRBJ1-2; TRBD1 agrees at 7 bases. Germline CDR1 is GTSNPN and CDR2 is SVGIG (reference sequence). With 3 bases clipped from V and 6 bases from J, the junction kept 13 bases outside the gene matches. This CDR3 has 15 residues. The CDR3 DNA reads TGTGCCTGGAGAGCGGACCCTACAGGGGTCGATGGCTACACCTTC. It translates to CAWRADPTGVDGYTF.

Concerning this clonotype: This may come from a read error, since a much larger clone is one base off. The rearrangement links TRBV28 to TRBJ2-2; the match to TRBD1 covers 10 bases. The J segment lost 4 bases and the V segment lost 4 bases, leaving 15 bases of the junction unmatched. The CDR3 loop spans 19 amino acids. Germline V gene lookup returns CDR1 MDHEN and CDR2 SYDVKM. The CDR3 here is CASSSPLSGTGDGTGELFF. The CDR3 nucleotides read TGTGCCAGCAGTTCCCCCCTTTCCGGGACAGGGGACGGCACCGGGGAGCTGTTTTTT. Variable domain in full (rest from reference TRBV28 and TRBJ2-2): DVKVTQSSRYLVKRTGEKVFLECVQDMDHENMFWYRQDPGLGLRLIYFSYDVKMKEKGDIPEGYSVSREKKERFSLILESASTNQTSMYLCASSSPLSGTGDGTGELFFGEGSRLTVL.

The chain recombines TRBV6-1 with TRBJ2-6; no definite D call. The V end lost 2 bases, the J end lost 1 base, and 12 bases lay between the germline ends. The CDR3 runs to 17 residues. Germline V lookup: CDR1 MNHNS, CDR2 SASEGT. CDR3 in DNA: TGTGCCAGCAGTGAAACCGTTACAGCTTCTGGGGCCAACGTCCTGACTTTC. Protein: CASSETVTASGANVLTF.

This clonotype was counted ten times or more. V is TRBV12-3 or TRBV12-4 and J is TRBJ1-1, with D unresolved. Trimming removed 5 bases from V and 5 bases from J, with 9 bases in between. This CDR3 has 12 residues. The CDR3 region has the DNA TGTGCCAGCAGTGCTGTCGAGACTGAAGCTTTCTTT. Protein product: CASSAVETEAFF.

The J gene is TRBJ2-2, the V gene TRBV5-4, with a tentative D call TRBD1 (6 bases). Germline V gene data show CDR1 as SGHNT and CDR2 as YYREEE (reference sequence). The CDR3 has 15 amino acids. V lost 0 bases and J 4 bases, leaving 10 bases between the germline ends. The CDR3 sequence: CASSLARGSTGELFF. The CDR3 DNA reads TGTGCCAGCAGCTTGGCAAGGGGGAGCACCGGGGAGCTGTTTTTT. Combining the CDR3 with reference TRBV5-4 and TRBJ2-2 gives the whole variable domain ETGVTQSPTHLIKTRGQQVTLRCSSQSGHNTVSWYQQALGQGPQFIFQYYREEENGRGNFPPRFSGLQFPNYSSELNVNALELDDSALYLCASSLARGSTGELFFGEGSRLTVL.

This clonotype appeared many times. This chain links TRBV12-3 or TRBV12-4 with TRBJ1-3, with D unresolved. V was pared by 5 bases and J by 0 bases, with 8 bases between. CDR3 length: 14 amino acids. The CDR3 region is CASSDRGSGNTIYF. CDR3 nucleotides: TGTGCCAGCAGTGACCGGGGCTCTGGAAACACCATATATTTT.

This clonotype was seen repeatedly, ten times or more. This sequence joins TRBV15 and TRBJ1-1, with 7 bases lining up with TRBD1. The CDR3 has 14 residues. V was pared by 3 bases and J by 4 bases, with 5 bases of the junction left unmatched. CDR1 is LNHNV, CDR2 YYDKDF, per germline (reference sequence). The CDR3, as DNA: TGTGCCACCAGCAGTGGCAGGGGGTTCACTGAAGCTTTCTTT. Translation gives CATSSGRGFTEAFF.

At least ten counts were recorded for this clonotype. The rearrangement links TRBV27 to TRBJ2-7; 7 bases agree with TRBD1. CDR1 is MNHEY, CDR2 SMNVEV, per germline (reference sequence). There are 14 residues in the CDR3. V dropped 2 bases and J dropped 7; count of bases not matched to a gene: 8. The DNA of the CDR3 is TGTGCCAGCAGTTTACTGGACAGGATATGGGAGCAGTACTTC. Translation gives CASSLLDRIWEQYF.